The 2 T cell receptor beta chains below all came from one sample that was sequenced in a study of T cells in women clearing cervical HPV infection. TCRdb keeps only in-frame clones here, not all; method: immunoSEQ multiplex PCR. Its clone listing holds approximately 44,000 clones. The sequenced sample consisted of blood buffy coat. The receptors were gathered from a woman between 18 and 70 years old with a cervical HPV16 infection that either progressed to CIN3+ or cleared (not recorded which).

Remarks on this clone: Sequencing ends 3 residues short of the CDR3 end; the germline J gene provides the rest. V gene TRBV7-6 combines with J gene TRBJ2-1, with TRBD1 matching over 7 bases. J gave up 1 base and V 2 bases, and 2 bases lay outside the gene matches. The CDR3 is made up of 15 amino acids. Germline CDR1 SGHVS, CDR2 FNYEAQ. CDR3 amino acids: CASSLSTGSYNEQFF. CDR3 DNA (partial): TGTGCCAGCAGCTTATCGACAGGGTCCTACAATGAG.

On this clone itself: The read terminates 3 residues before the CDR3 end, so the remaining end is supplied by the germline J gene. The V call is TRBV19, the J call TRBJ2-5; D may be TRBD1 (5 bases). V lost 2 bases and J 3 bases, leaving 7 bases between the germline ends. The germline gives CDR1 LNHDA, CDR2 SQIVND (reference sequence). This CDR3 is built from 13 residues. CDR3 protein: CASSISGKETQYF. The sequenced CDR3 bases are TGTGCCAGTAGTATATCAGGGAAAGAGACC.